This is a list of T cell receptor beta chains from one sample in a study of T-cell reconstitution after alpha-beta-depleted transplantation in children. TCRdb itself ran the PCR reads through MiXCR, one entry per CDR3 protein. This repertoire shows more than 100,000 distinct CDR3 sequences, roughly 23% found once; its top ten account for roughly a tenth. The sequencing here drew on PBMCs, mostly from graft donor cells, taken 180 days after TCRalphabeta/CD19-depleted stem cell transplant. Receptors were obtained from a male patient under 10 years old who had a stem cell transplant for chronic granulomatous disease, so the T cells may come from the graft donor. Each CDR3 is given with its conserved first and last residue. A D gene is named only where the DNA matches it firmly. Expanded clones get a size class; other rows say once, few or many, or leave the size out.

j_call | d_call | clone_size | v_call | cdr3_nt | cdr3_aa
TRBJ1-1 | . | . | TRBV3-1 | TGTGCCAGCAGCCGGGGGCGGACCACTGAAGCTTTCTTT | CASSRGRTTEAFF
TRBJ2-7 | . | many | TRBV7-2 | TGTGCCAGCAGCTTGGGACAAACGCGCTACGAGCAGTACTTC | CASSLGQTRYEQYF
TRBJ1-2 | . | few | TRBV20-1 | TGCAGTGCCCTGGCTTACCAGGGGAAAGAGGACTATGGCTACACCTTC | CSALAYQGKEDYGYTF
TRBJ2-7 | . | . | TRBV10-2 | TGCGCCAGCATGCACGGCTTCCCCGAGCAGTACTTC | CASMHGFPEQYF
TRBJ1-4 | TRBD1 | many | TRBV20-1 | TGCAGTGCTAGATACCGGGACAGGTCTAATGAAAAACTGTTTTTT | CSARYRDRSNEKLFF
TRBJ1-4 | . | . | TRBV12-3/TRBV12-4 | TGTGCCAGCAGGACCCGGGTCTCTAACCCAACTAATGAAAAACTGTTTTTT | CASRTRVSNPTNEKLFF
TRBJ2-7 | . | many | TRBV12-3/TRBV12-4 | TGTGCCAGCGGCTTCAACGAGCAGTACTTC | CASGFNEQYF
TRBJ2-1 | . | . | TRBV12-3/TRBV12-4 | TGTGCCAGCAGTCCCGGAGGCGGGTGGGGTTTGGATGAGCAGTTCTTC | CASSPGGGWGLDEQFF
TRBJ2-7 | . | many | TRBV5-1 | TGCGCCAGCAGCTTTGGGGCTGGATACGAGCAGTACTTC | CASSFGAGYEQYF
TRBJ1-2 | TRBD1 | many | TRBV11-2 | TGTGCCAGCAGCTTAGGGACAGGCTTTGGCTACACCTTC | CASSLGTGFGYTF
TRBJ2-2 | . | . | TRBV20-1 | TGCAGTGCTACACAGGGCACCGGGGAGCTGTTTTTT | CSATQGTGELFF
TRBJ2-1 | TRBD2 | few | TRBV5-1 | TGCGCCAGCGCTAGCGGGGTCCTTCACTCCTACAATGAGCAGTTCTTC | CASASGVLHSYNEQFF
TRBJ2-1 | . | . | TRBV11-2 | TGTGCCAGCAGCTCCGGCCCCGGAAAGCAGTTCTTC | CASSSGPGKQFF
TRBJ2-3 | TRBD2 | . | TRBV10-3 | TGTGCCATCAGTGACCCTACGGGACTATCCACAGATACGCAGTATTTT | CAISDPTGLSTDTQYF
TRBJ2-1 | . | many | TRBV7-2 | TGTGCCAGCAGCTCGTGGGGGCAATACAATGAGCAGTTCTTC | CASSSWGQYNEQFF
TRBJ2-2 | . | many | TRBV12-3/TRBV12-4 | TGTGCCAGCAGTCCCGGGGGTCGAGAGGTTACGAGTTTCACCGGGGAGCTGTTTTTT | CASSPGGREVTSFTGELFF
TRBJ2-5 | . | many | TRBV20-1 | TGCAGTGCGGGGGAGACCCAGTACTTC | CSAGETQYF
TRBJ2-7 | TRBD2 | . | TRBV3-1 | TGTGCCATCAGTCCGGGACTAGGGGCTTTTAAGAGCTCCTACGAGCAGTACTTC | CAISPGLGAFKSSYEQYF
TRBJ1-5 | . | . | TRBV7-2 | TGTGCCAGCAGCGGGGGGGGTCAGCCCCAGCATTTT | CASSGGGQPQHF
TRBJ2-5 | . | . | TRBV4-3 | TGCGCCAGCAGCCAAGTCAGGTGGCAAGAGACCCAGTACTTC | CASSQVRWQETQYF
TRBJ2-3 | . | . | TRBV13 | TGTGCCAGCAGCGGGGGGCGGGGCACAGATACGCAGTATTTT | CASSGGRGTDTQYF
TRBJ1-2 | TRBD1 | . | TRBV25-1 | TGTGCCAGCAGTGATCTCGGGACAGATATTCCATATGGCTACACCTTC | CASSDLGTDIPYGYTF
TRBJ2-1 | TRBD2 | few | TRBV20-1 | TGCAGTGCTAGGACTAGCGGGAGCACAACCTACAATGAGCAGTTCTTC | CSARTSGSTTYNEQFF
TRBJ2-3 | TRBD2 | few | TRBV27 | TGTGCCAGCAGTTTACAGCCTCCGGGAGGTGCAGATACGCAGTATTTT | CASSLQPPGGADTQYF
TRBJ2-7 | . | many | TRBV5-6 | TGTGCCAGCAGCGCGCTCCGGGGCCCATTCTATCAGCAGTACTTC | CASSALRGPFYQQYF
TRBJ2-7 | TRBD2 | . | TRBV7-2 | TGTGCCAGCAGAGAAAATAGCGGGACATGGTACGAGCAGTACTTC | CASRENSGTWYEQYF
TRBJ2-5 | . | . | TRBV12-3/TRBV12-4 | TGTGCCAGCAGTTCGTGGGGGGCAAAGACCCAGTACTTC | CASSSWGAKTQYF
TRBJ2-5 | . | many | TRBV20-1 | TGCAGTGCTAGAGACGGCGGAGGACAGAGGGGGTACCAAGAGACCCAGTACTTC | CSARDGGGQRGYQETQYF
TRBJ2-1 | TRBD1 | many | TRBV20-1 | TGCAGTGCCACCGACAGGGTGGGGTACAATGAGCAGTTCTTC | CSATDRVGYNEQFF
TRBJ2-7 | . | . | TRBV28 | TGTGCCAGCAGTTTATTAGGCGAAGTCGAGCAGTACTTC | CASSLLGEVEQYF
TRBJ2-3 | . | . | TRBV11-2 | TGTGCCAGCAGCTTAGGTCCCTTAGCGGCAAGAGATACGCAGTATTTT | CASSLGPLAARDTQYF
TRBJ1-1 | TRBD1 | . | TRBV12-3/TRBV12-4 | TGTGCCAGCAGTTCTGGACAGGCAACTGACGCCCACACTGAAGCTTTCTTT | CASSSGQATDAHTEAFF
TRBJ2-1 | . | few | TRBV6-1 | TGTGCCAGCAGAAACGTCCCGGTTGCGAATGAGCAGTTCTTC | CASRNVPVANEQFF
TRBJ2-7 | . | . | TRBV4-2 | TGTGCCAGCAGCCAAGACACTGGAGGCTCCTACGAGCAGTACTTC | CASSQDTGGSYEQYF
TRBJ2-1 | . | few | TRBV20-1 | TGCAGGGCCGAGGGGCAACACAATGAGCAGTTCTTC | CRAEGQHNEQFF
TRBJ2-7 | TRBD1 | many | TRBV20-1 | TGCAGTGCTATCATGGGACAGGGGGTTTCCTACGAGCAGTACTTC | CSAIMGQGVSYEQYF
TRBJ1-3 | TRBD1 | few | TRBV12-3/TRBV12-4 | TGTGCCAGCAGTTTTTATTTTCGGCAGGGGGCTTCTGGAAACACCATATATTTT | CASSFYFRQGASGNTIYF
TRBJ1-2 | . | few | TRBV12-3/TRBV12-4 | TGTGCCAGCAGTTTAGCCGGGCCGGGTGGCTACACCTTC | CASSLAGPGGYTF
TRBJ2-1 | TRBD2 | . | TRBV5-5 | TGTGCCAGCAGCTTGCGGCTAGCGGGATGGGATGAGCAGTTCTTC | CASSLRLAGWDEQFF
TRBJ1-5 | . | many | TRBV7-9 | TGTGCCAGCAGCCCAACCAGCGGGAGCAATCAGCCCCAGCATTTT | CASSPTSGSNQPQHF
TRBJ2-1 | TRBD2 | few | TRBV6-2/TRBV6-3 | TGTGCCAGCAGTAGGACTAGCCAATTCCGGGGGGAGCAGTTCTTC | CASSRTSQFRGEQFF
TRBJ2-1 | . | few | TRBV7-9 | TGTGCCAGCAGCGCGCGGGATACATTAAATGAGCAGTTCTTC | CASSARDTLNEQFF
TRBJ2-4 | TRBD2 | . | TRBV5-5 | TGTGCCAGCAGCGGGGGACTAGCGGTAGCCAAAAACATTCAGTACTTC | CASSGGLAVAKNIQYF
TRBJ2-3 | . | many | TRBV5-1 | TGCGCCAGCAGCCGCCCCCCTAGCACAGATACGCAGTATTTT | CASSRPPSTDTQYF
TRBJ1-1 | . | . | TRBV11-2 | TGTGCCAGCAGCTTAGGGATCCTCACTGAAGCTTTCTTT | CASSLGILTEAFF
TRBJ2-3 | . | many | TRBV7-3 | TGTGCCAGCAGCTTAACGCCCCACGGCACAGATACGCAGTATTTT | CASSLTPHGTDTQYF
TRBJ2-3 | . | . | TRBV6-1 | TGTGCCAGCAGTGAAGCGTTTGGGTATGGAGATACGCAGTATTTT | CASSEAFGYGDTQYF